The rows below give T cell receptor beta chains drawn from one sample of a study of cytomegalovirus exposure and HLA in healthy donors. The data were produced by immunoSEQ multiplex PCR, yet TCRdb's version contains in-frame clones alone and is incomplete. The repertoire includes about 160,000 clones, roughly 80% of them detected once, and about 1% sits in the top ten. Sequencing input: PBMCs. All receptors come from a man in his thirties or forties in good health and CMV-seronegative. The CDR3 runs from the conserved cysteine through the conserved F or W. D genes are given only for firm matches. Rows give clone size only sometimes, using once, few, many, or a class for an expanded clone.

clone size: NA; J gene: TRBJ2-5; V gene: TRBV7-2; D gene: NA; CDR3 protein: CASSLNLPAGTQYF; CDR3 DNA: TGTGCCAGCAGCTTAAATCTGCCTGCAGGGACCCAGTACTTC
clone size: NA; J gene: TRBJ2-7; V gene: TRBV11-3; D gene: TRBD1; CDR3 protein: CASSLTGDEQYF; CDR3 DNA: TGTGCCAGCAGCTTGACAGGGGACGAGCAGTACTTC
clone size: NA; J gene: TRBJ1-1; V gene: TRBV5-1; D gene: NA; CDR3 protein: CASRRQLDTEAFF; CDR3 DNA: TGCGCCAGCCGCCGACAGCTTGACACTGAAGCTTTCTTT
clone size: NA; J gene: TRBJ2-3; V gene: TRBV11-3; D gene: TRBD2; CDR3 protein: CASSPGTSGGQSTDTQYF; CDR3 DNA: TGTGCCAGCAGCCCCGGGACTAGCGGGGGACAAAGCACAGATACGCAGTATTTT
clone size: NA; J gene: TRBJ2-2; V gene: TRBV5-1; D gene: TRBD1; CDR3 protein: CASSPWGQGAGELFF; CDR3 DNA: TGCGCCAGCAGCCCGTGGGGACAGGGGGCCGGGGAGCTGTTTTTT
clone size: few; J gene: TRBJ1-1; V gene: TRBV5-1; D gene: NA; CDR3 protein: CASSSRFGTEAFF; CDR3 DNA: TGCGCCAGCAGCTCGAGATTTGGCACTGAAGCTTTCTTT
clone size: NA; J gene: TRBJ2-2; V gene: TRBV4-1; D gene: NA; CDR3 protein: CASSQEGLGGANTGELFF; CDR3 DNA: TGCGCCAGCAGCCAAGAAGGTCTCGGCGGGGCGAACACCGGGGAGCTGTTTTTT
clone size: NA; J gene: TRBJ2-1; V gene: TRBV7-6; D gene: NA; CDR3 protein: CASSLASGGLGGDEQFF; CDR3 DNA: TGTGCCAGCAGCTTAGCTTCCGGGGGGCTTGGGGGGGATGAGCAGTTCTTC
clone size: NA; J gene: TRBJ2-3; V gene: TRBV5-4; D gene: NA; CDR3 protein: CASSSRTDTQYF; CDR3 DNA: TGTGCCAGCAGCTCGCGGACAGATACGCAGTATTTT
clone size: NA; J gene: TRBJ2-7; V gene: TRBV6-6; D gene: TRBD1; CDR3 protein: CASSYRTGNEQYF; CDR3 DNA: TGTGCCAGCAGTTACCGGACAGGGAACGAGCAGTACTTC
clone size: NA; J gene: TRBJ2-2; V gene: TRBV4-1; D gene: NA; CDR3 protein: CASSQDGGTGELFF; CDR3 DNA: TGCGCCAGCAGCCAAGATGGGGGGACCGGGGAGCTGTTTTTT
clone size: NA; J gene: TRBJ2-7; V gene: TRBV5-4; D gene: TRBD1; CDR3 protein: CASSMGTGEGKQYF; CDR3 DNA: TGTGCCAGCAGCATGGGGACAGGCGAGGGGAAGCAGTACTTC
clone size: NA; J gene: TRBJ2-3; V gene: TRBV29-1; D gene: TRBD2; CDR3 protein: CSVEAAGSTDTQYF; CDR3 DNA: TGCAGCGTTGAAGCAGCGGGGAGCACAGATACGCAGTATTTT
clone size: NA; J gene: TRBJ2-7; V gene: TRBV10-1; D gene: TRBD1; CDR3 protein: CASSEGRRGTYEQYF; CDR3 DNA: TGCGCCAGCAGTGAGGGTCGCAGGGGGACCTACGAGCAGTACTTC
clone size: NA; J gene: TRBJ1-5; V gene: TRBV6-5; D gene: NA; CDR3 protein: CASSMAGGANQPQHF; CDR3 DNA: TGTGCCAGCAGTATGGCCGGCGGAGCCAATCAGCCCCAGCATTTT
clone size: NA; J gene: TRBJ1-3; V gene: TRBV4-1; D gene: NA; CDR3 protein: CASSQGAGANSGNTIYF; CDR3 DNA: TGCGCCAGCAGCCAGGGGGCAGGGGCAAACTCTGGAAACACCATATATTTT
clone size: NA; J gene: TRBJ1-2; V gene: TRBV19; D gene: TRBD1; CDR3 protein: CASSAHRDRDPSNYGYTF; CDR3 DNA: TGTGCCAGTAGTGCCCACCGGGACAGGGACCCCTCAAACTATGGCTACACCTTC
clone size: NA; J gene: TRBJ2-7; V gene: TRBV6-4; D gene: NA; CDR3 protein: CASRTEIFLYEQYF; CDR3 DNA: TGTGCCAGCAGGACAGAGATATTCCTCTACGAGCAGTACTTC
clone size: NA; J gene: TRBJ2-7; V gene: TRBV19; D gene: TRBD2; CDR3 protein: CASSVGLAGDYEQYF; CDR3 DNA: TGTGCCAGTAGTGTCGGACTAGCGGGTGACTACGAGCAGTACTTC
clone size: NA; J gene: TRBJ2-1; V gene: TRBV5-1; D gene: TRBD2; CDR3 protein: CASSPGTSGGYNEQFF; CDR3 DNA: TGCGCCAGCAGCCCCGGGACTAGCGGAGGGTACAATGAGCAGTTCTTC
clone size: NA; J gene: TRBJ1-1; V gene: TRBV19; D gene: NA; CDR3 protein: CASSSGTGIRTEAFF; CDR3 DNA: TGTGCCAGTAGTTCAGGAACAGGGATTCGCACTGAAGCTTTCTTT
clone size: NA; J gene: TRBJ2-3; V gene: TRBV25-1; D gene: TRBD2; CDR3 protein: CASSTSGDSTDTQYF; CDR3 DNA: TGTGCCAGCAGTACTAGCGGGGACAGCACAGATACGCAGTATTTT
clone size: NA; J gene: TRBJ1-6; V gene: TRBV5-1; D gene: NA; CDR3 protein: CASSLAVQDNSPLHF; CDR3 DNA: TGCGCCAGCAGCTTGGCCGTACAGGATAATTCACCCCTCCACTTT
clone size: NA; J gene: TRBJ1-6; V gene: TRBV9; D gene: NA; CDR3 protein: CASSVETQGTSPLHF; CDR3 DNA: TGTGCCAGCAGCGTCGAAACCCAGGGAACTTCACCCCTCCACTTT
clone size: NA; J gene: TRBJ2-3; V gene: TRBV30; D gene: NA; CDR3 protein: CAWTNSDTQYF; CDR3 DNA: TGTGCCTGGACTAATTCAGATACGCAGTATTTT
clone size: NA; J gene: TRBJ2-1; V gene: TRBV28; D gene: NA; CDR3 protein: CASSHMEGPYNEQFF; CDR3 DNA: TGTGCCAGCAGTCACATGGAGGGGCCATACAATGAGCAGTTCTTC
clone size: NA; J gene: TRBJ2-1; V gene: TRBV4-1; D gene: TRBD2; CDR3 protein: CASRHIAGANYNEQFF; CDR3 DNA: TGCGCCAGCCGTCACATAGCGGGAGCTAATTACAATGAGCAGTTCTTC
clone size: NA; J gene: TRBJ1-3; V gene: TRBV6-7; D gene: NA; CDR3 protein: CASSRSWGQSSGNTIYF; CDR3 DNA: TGTGCCAGCAGTCGCTCCTGGGGGCAGAGCTCTGGAAACACCATATATTTT
clone size: NA; J gene: TRBJ2-5; V gene: TRBV4-2; D gene: NA; CDR3 protein: CASSLGKGQNF; CDR3 DNA: TGTGCCAGCAGCCTAGGAAAGGGGCAGAACTTC
clone size: NA; J gene: TRBJ1-5; V gene: TRBV18; D gene: NA; CDR3 protein: CASSAASSQPQHF; CDR3 DNA: TGTGCCAGCTCAGCGGCGTCTTCACAGCCCCAGCATTTT
clone size: NA; J gene: TRBJ1-2; V gene: TRBV28; D gene: NA; CDR3 protein: CASSLTKGWGNYGYTF; CDR3 DNA: TGTGCCAGCAGTTTGACCAAGGGATGGGGCAACTATGGCTACACCTTC
clone size: NA; J gene: TRBJ1-5; V gene: TRBV27; D gene: NA; CDR3 protein: CASRGGRDQPQHF; CDR3 DNA: TGTGCCAGCAGAGGGGGACGGGATCAGCCCCAGCATTTT
clone size: NA; J gene: TRBJ2-3; V gene: TRBV6-4; D gene: TRBD2; CDR3 protein: CASSDSAGVPTDTQYF; CDR3 DNA: TGTGCCAGCAGTGACTCTGCGGGAGTCCCTACAGATACGCAGTATTTT
clone size: NA; J gene: TRBJ1-1; V gene: TRBV6-5; D gene: TRBD1; CDR3 protein: CASRGDRVNTEAFF; CDR3 DNA: TGTGCCAGCAGGGGGGACAGGGTGAACACTGAAGCTTTCTTT
clone size: NA; J gene: TRBJ2-1; V gene: TRBV6-1; D gene: NA; CDR3 protein: CASSEVLGVREQFF; CDR3 DNA: TGTGCCAGCAGTGAAGTGCTCGGGGTCCGGGAGCAGTTCTTC
clone size: NA; J gene: TRBJ2-2; V gene: TRBV11-3; D gene: TRBD2; CDR3 protein: CASSLGFSSGVRGELFF; CDR3 DNA: TGTGCCAGCAGCTTAGGGTTCTCGAGCGGGGTTCGGGGGGAGCTGTTTTTT
clone size: once; J gene: TRBJ2-5; V gene: TRBV19; D gene: NA; CDR3 protein: CASSIDRTDPETQYF; CDR3 DNA: TGTGCCAGTAGTATAGACCGGACAGACCCGGAGACCCAGTACTTC
clone size: NA; J gene: TRBJ2-7; V gene: TRBV2; D gene: NA; CDR3 protein: CASSDWSGSYEQYF; CDR3 DNA: TGTGCCAGCAGTGATTGGTCGGGTTCCTACGAGCAGTACTTC
clone size: NA; J gene: TRBJ2-4; V gene: TRBV30; D gene: NA; CDR3 protein: CAWSVPESTEGIQYF; CDR3 DNA: TGTGCCTGGAGTGTACCGGAGTCGACCGAAGGCATTCAGTACTTC
clone size: NA; J gene: TRBJ2-1; V gene: TRBV29-1; D gene: NA; CDR3 protein: CSARDSVRTVGQFF; CDR3 DNA: TGCAGCGCGCGGGACAGCGTGCGGACAGTCGGGCAGTTCTTC
clone size: NA; J gene: TRBJ2-2; V gene: TRBV19; D gene: NA; CDR3 protein: CASSWQPTNTGELFF; CDR3 DNA: TGTGCCAGTAGTTGGCAACCGACGAACACCGGGGAGCTGTTTTTT
clone size: NA; J gene: TRBJ1-2; V gene: TRBV7-7; D gene: TRBD1; CDR3 protein: CASSLGQGGRMTF; CDR3 DNA: TGTGCCAGCAGCTTAGGACAGGGGGGGAGGATGACCTTC
clone size: NA; J gene: TRBJ1-2; V gene: TRBV5-6; D gene: NA; CDR3 protein: CARREGRLNYGYTF; CDR3 DNA: TGTGCCAGGCGGGAGGGTCGGTTAAACTATGGCTACACCTTC
clone size: NA; J gene: TRBJ1-1; V gene: TRBV7-9; D gene: TRBD1; CDR3 protein: CSSSLWDRGGDFF; CDR3 DNA: TGTTCCAGCAGCTTATGGGACAGGGGGGGTGATTTCTTT
clone size: NA; J gene: TRBJ1-1; V gene: TRBV6-5; D gene: NA; CDR3 protein: CASSEFVQTEAFF; CDR3 DNA: TGTGCCAGCAGTGAGTTTGTCCAAACCGAAGCTTTCTTT
clone size: once; J gene: TRBJ2-1; V gene: TRBV7-8; D gene: TRBD1; CDR3 protein: CASSLPTGQGNNEQFF; CDR3 DNA: TGTGCCAGCAGCTTACCCACTGGACAGGGGAACAATGAGCAGTTCTTC
clone size: NA; J gene: TRBJ2-7; V gene: TRBV4-3; D gene: TRBD2; CDR3 protein: CASSQVSASGNSYEQYF; CDR3 DNA: TGCGCCAGCAGCCAGGTCTCGGCTAGCGGGAATTCCTACGAGCAGTACTTC
clone size: NA; J gene: TRBJ2-7; V gene: TRBV28; D gene: TRBD2; CDR3 protein: CASSFERGRVEQYF; CDR3 DNA: TGTGCCAGCAGTTTCGAGCGGGGCAGGGTCGAGCAGTACTTC
clone size: NA; J gene: TRBJ1-2; V gene: TRBV2; D gene: NA; CDR3 protein: CASSAGGLWGGYTF; CDR3 DNA: TGTGCCAGCAGTGCGGGGGGTCTTTGGGGAGGCTACACCTTC
clone size: NA; J gene: TRBJ1-5; V gene: TRBV10-3; D gene: TRBD1; CDR3 protein: CAISEGTGNQPQHF; CDR3 DNA: TGTGCCATCAGTGAGGGGACAGGCAATCAGCCCCAGCATTTT
clone size: NA; J gene: TRBJ2-3; V gene: TRBV2; D gene: TRBD1; CDR3 protein: CATAGPRQGAQDTQYF; CDR3 DNA: TGTGCCACAGCGGGGCCTAGACAGGGGGCACAAGATACGCAGTATTTT
clone size: NA; J gene: TRBJ2-2; V gene: TRBV15; D gene: TRBD2; CDR3 protein: CATSRDSLAGELYTGELFF; CDR3 DNA: TGTGCCACCAGCAGAGATTCCCTAGCGGGAGAGTTGTACACCGGGGAGCTGTTTTTT
clone size: NA; J gene: TRBJ2-7; V gene: TRBV4-3; D gene: NA; CDR3 protein: CASSQGRAPSSYEQYF; CDR3 DNA: TGCGCCAGCAGCCAAGGTCGAGCACCGAGCTCCTACGAGCAGTACTTC